Listed here is a single T cell receptor (beta chain). Its cognate antigen is unknown. Assay used: immunoSEQ multiplex PCR; TCRdb lists only in-frame clones, some missing. This table holds about 33,000 clones, about 81% found once. The data are from a study of T cells in localized non-small cell lung cancer. Overall study results and limits: Heterogeneity is still possible, as just one tumor region was sequenced. Uninvolved adjacent lung had higher T cell clonality than tumor and all other tissues. A denser population of T cells in blood accompanied longer overall survival.

There are 15 residues in the CDR3. Germline-derived CDR1 and CDR2 are SGDLS and YYNGEE. With V trimmed by 0 bases and J by 8 bases, 6 bases remained unmatched. The sample was peripheral blood, taken before any cancer treatment. This clonotype was obtained from a male donor at least 60 years old with stage II squamous cell lung carcinoma. The genes are TRBV9 and TRBJ1-3; TRBD1 aligns across 9 bases. The CDR3 is CASSVGWDRVDTIYF. The CDR3 region has the DNA TGTGCCAGCAGCGTAGGTTGGGACAGGGTCGACACCATATATTTT.